This T cell receptor beta chain comes out of a study of blood T cell repertoires in COVID-19 (dated by TCRdb to the early 2020s). At the level of the whole study: Recovered participants in ImmuneRACE Cohort 3 were defined as having two consecutive negative NP/OP PCR tests, clearance from a healthcare professional, or resolution of symptoms. Samples covering the acute and convalescent phases of COVID-19 were provided by collaborators in the United States, Italy and Spain. The prospective study material was composed of cDNA or gDNA derived from T cells, B-cell-depleted T cells, or PBMCs. Deeply sampled blood TCRbeta repertoires from subjects exposed to, actively infected with, or recovered from COVID-19 were included in the dataset. The repertoires were made available in a free public database intended to serve as a resource for research on the immune response to SARS-CoV-2. The samples were drawn from the first 160 participants of the ongoing ImmuneRACE study and from over a thousand subjects provided by 6 global collaborators. Nearly every sample came with metadata listing a de-identified subject ID, COVID-19 status, age in years and sex. Where available, HLA class I and class II types were obtained from metadata supplied by the sample provider rather than from assay-based typing. Findings and caveats that apply to the study as a whole: The quantity of clinical and demographic metadata differed by source and by participant and was supplied without curation.

The immunoSEQ Assay, a bias-controlled multiplex PCR, was used to amplify TCRbeta CDR3 regions from genomic DNA. The original methods were these. The number of nucleated cells in each sample was estimated by amplification of reference gene primers within the assay. To quantify the absolute abundance of each unique TCRbeta CDR3 rearrangement, sequence reads were collapsed and filtered. For each sample, productive Simpson clonality was calculated as the square root of Simpson's diversity index over productive rearrangements. Drawn from immuneACCESS, this table holds only the in-frame rearrangements with V and J called that TCRdb kept. Clones are partly lost; checked studies trace under half to an unresolved V gene and leave the rest unexplained. V and J calls plus clone size are reproduced from that table; the DNA served to infer D and trimming. In this sample the table shows 150,000 to 200,000 clones, 85% to 90% of which occur a single time. In total, the top ten clones hold 20% to 25% of the sample.

To note about this clone: Its specific antigen is unknown. Per-base qualities were not stored, and no clone one base away is much larger.

Participants in the prospective study were aged about 18 to 95 years, lived in 20 to 30 United States geographic areas, and enrolled through a virtual design. In the prospective study, cohorts were assigned on the basis of participant-reported clinical history obtained from a screening survey and a study questionnaire. In the prospective study, mobile phlebotomists collected whole blood, serum and a nasopharyngeal or oropharyngeal swab from each participant. Participants in the prospective study had the option to provide additional blood draws and questionnaires over a roughly two-month period. Blood samples from the prospective study were shipped frozen or at room temperature prior to DNA extraction. Based on the germline V gene (reference sequence), the CDR1 and CDR2 sequences are SEHNR and FQNEAQ. The CDR3 goes from the cysteine to the phenylalanine over 12 residues. CDR3 DNA only is kept here, 36 bases in frame from base 1. V loses 8 bases of germline sequence and J loses 5 bases, and the interval between the two ends is 9 bases.

This TCR derives from a woman aged 40 to 50 in a cohort exposed to, infected with or recovered from COVID-19 (not recorded which). This receptor chain uses TRBV7-9 and TRBJ1-4; TRBD1 might be the D gene, on 5 matching bases. The sample comprised PBMCs or T cells enriched from blood (not recorded which). The CDR3 protein: CASRRGNEKLFF. The DNA sequence is as follows: TGTGCCAGCCGGCGGGGGAATGAAAAACTGTTTTTT.